Many counts were recorded for the clone carrying this T cell receptor beta chain. Its antigen is undetermined. This sample was included in a study of beta chain features in type 1 diabetes. Overall study findings and caveats: cDNA sequencing could over-represent cells with high TCR expression.

Researchers reported sorting CD4+ naive, central memory, regulatory and stem cell-like memory cells via CD45RO/CCR7/CD25/CD127/CD95/CD27. Each of the sorted populations had a purity greater than 98%. The CDR3 has 13 amino acids. The V and J ends lost 5 bases and 4 bases, in that order; junction bases with no gene match: 2. The germline V gene has CDR1 SGHTA and CDR2 FQGTGA. cDNA synthesis used the whole RNA isolate, giving expressed TCRB sequences. Naive, central memory and regulatory T cell samples came to a mean of approximately 3.57 million reads. Assay: immunoSEQ multiplex PCR; the TCRdb copy retains only in-frame clones and omits some. Of 300,000 to 400,000 clones listed, 8% were seen once; the top ten hold around 0.44%.

What was sequenced was central memory CD4+ T cells from blood. The chain links TRBV7-3 to TRBJ2-7; the match to TRBD2 covers 10 bases. This clonotype was obtained from a woman younger than 35 in good health. Written as DNA, the CDR3 is TGTGCCAGCAGCCGGACTAGCGGATACGAGCAGTACTTC. Its protein product is CASSRTSGYEQYF. Using reference TRBV7-3 and TRBJ2-7 for the parts outside the CDR3, the full variable domain is GAGVSQTPSNKVTEKGKYVELRCDPISGHTALYWYRQSLGQGPEFLIYFQGTGAADDSGLPNDRFFAVRPEGSVSTLKIQRTERGDSAVYLCASSRTSGYEQYFGPGTRLTVT.